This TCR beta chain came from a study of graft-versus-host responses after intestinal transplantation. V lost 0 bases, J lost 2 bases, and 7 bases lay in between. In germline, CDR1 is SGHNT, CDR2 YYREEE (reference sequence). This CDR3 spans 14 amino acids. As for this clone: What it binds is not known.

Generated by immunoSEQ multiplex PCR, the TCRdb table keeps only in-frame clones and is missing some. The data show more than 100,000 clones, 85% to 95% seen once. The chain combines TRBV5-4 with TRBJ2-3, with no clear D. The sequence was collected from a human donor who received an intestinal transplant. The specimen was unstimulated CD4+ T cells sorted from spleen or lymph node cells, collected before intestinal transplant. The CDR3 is CASSLGTVTDTQYF. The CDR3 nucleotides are TGTGCCAGCAGCTTGGGGACGGTCACAGATACGCAGTATTTT. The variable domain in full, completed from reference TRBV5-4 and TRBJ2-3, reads ETGVTQSPTHLIKTRGQQVTLRCSSQSGHNTVSWYQQALGQGPQFIFQYYREEENGRGNFPPRFSGLQFPNYSSELNVNALELDDSALYLCASSLGTVTDTQYFGPGTRLTVL.